The clone carrying this T cell receptor (beta chain) came up once. Its target is unknown. This sample is drawn from a study of human T cells and chemical hapten exposure. Overall study: For the roughly 26-week duration of the study, patients were given weekly doses of diphenylcyclopropenone on the scalp. The study patch tested 0.01% DPC on the upper back and read results at 6 days.

Individual cDNA molecules received unique molecular identifiers in the library. In TCRdb, the RACE reads were re-called with MiXCR into one record per CDR3 protein. The sample shows about 340,000 distinct CDR3 sequences, about 7% of them seen only once. Whole-study findings and limits: Large CDR3 similarity clusters arose significantly more often from expanded TCRs than from controls.

Time point: patch test 1, 2 weeks after DPC sensitization. Described treatment: therapeutic diphenylcyclopropenone sensitization with weekly scalp DPC. CDR3 length: 15 amino acids. The germline V gene encodes CDR1 LGHDT and CDR2 YNNKEL (reference sequence). The V and J ends lost 4 bases and 3 bases respectively, with 16 bases between them. The rearrangement joins TRBV3-1 to TRBJ2-7, with D possibly being TRBD1 or TRBD2 (5 bases each). The sequence was obtained from a woman aged 18 to 35 with alopecia areata. Some clones in this sample may be carry-over from other donors' samples. The sequences come from whole blood, collected in connection with sensitization to the hapten diphenylcyclopropenone (DPC). CDR3 protein: CASSLLDRTFYEQYF. CDR3 nucleotide sequence: TGTGCCAGCAGCCTACTAGACAGAACCTTCTACGAGCAGTACTTC.